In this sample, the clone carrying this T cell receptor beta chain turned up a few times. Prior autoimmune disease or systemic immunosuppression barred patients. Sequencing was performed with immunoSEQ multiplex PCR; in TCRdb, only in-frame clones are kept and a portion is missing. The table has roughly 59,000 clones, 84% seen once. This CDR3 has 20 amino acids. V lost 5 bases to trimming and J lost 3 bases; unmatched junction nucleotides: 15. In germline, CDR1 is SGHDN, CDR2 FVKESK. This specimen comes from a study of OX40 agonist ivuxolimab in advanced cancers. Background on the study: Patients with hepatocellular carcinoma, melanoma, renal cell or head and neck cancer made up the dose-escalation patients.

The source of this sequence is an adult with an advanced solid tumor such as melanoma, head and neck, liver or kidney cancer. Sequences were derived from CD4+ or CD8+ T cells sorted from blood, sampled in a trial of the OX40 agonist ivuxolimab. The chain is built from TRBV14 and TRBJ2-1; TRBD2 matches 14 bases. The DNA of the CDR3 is TGTGCCAGCAGCTCCCCGGGACTAGCGGGAGTTAAATCGCTCTACAATGAGCAGTTCTTC. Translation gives CASSSPGLAGVKSLYNEQFF.